The rows below give T cell receptor beta chains drawn from one sample of a study of T cells after yellow fever vaccination. TCRdb called the 5' RACE reads again in MiXCR, with one record for every CDR3 protein. The sample contains 400,000 or so distinct CDR3 sequences, 11% of which appear only once. Specimen: PBMCs, collected on the day of the first yellow fever vaccination. These receptors all come from a man younger than 35 who received the YFV17D yellow fever vaccine. Both conserved end residues are part of each CDR3. Fields, in order: clone size, V gene, D gene, J gene, CDR3 DNA, CDR3 protein. D genes are given only for firm matches. Some rows have no size entry. The others give once, few or many, or a class for an expanded clone.

few	TRBV7-3	NA	TRBJ1-1	TGTGCCAGCAGCTTAACCTCCTCCGGTGGCACTGAAGCTTTCTTT	CASSLTSSGGTEAFF
NA	TRBV18	TRBD2	TRBJ2-5	TGTGCCAGCTCACCTCCTGGCGGGGGGGTGCGGACCCAGTACTTC	CASSPPGGGVRTQYF
few	TRBV6-2/TRBV6-3	NA	TRBJ1-5	TGTGCCAGCATTCGCAAAGGGGGTAGCAATCAGCCCCAGCATTTT	CASIRKGGSNQPQHF
few	TRBV4-1	TRBD2	TRBJ2-5	TGCGCCAGCAGCCAAGATCGGGGGGGGAGGATTCTTCAAGAGACCCAGTACTTC	CASSQDRGGRILQETQYF
NA	TRBV19	NA	TRBJ1-2	TGTGCCAGTACCCTCAGGGGATCTAACTATGGCTACACCTTC	CASTLRGSNYGYTF
few	TRBV28	NA	TRBJ2-5	TGTGCCAGCTATCCCGGGACCTTACAAGAGACCCAGTACTTC	CASYPGTLQETQYF
few	TRBV2	NA	TRBJ2-2	TGTGCCAGCAGACGAAACACCGGGGAGCTGTTTTTT	CASRRNTGELFF
NA	TRBV20-1	NA	TRBJ1-1	TGCAGTGCTAGAGATATGATACGGCCGGTTGTCGACGCTTTCTTT	CSARDMIRPVVDAFF
NA	TRBV10-3	NA	TRBJ2-1	TGTGCCATCAACAGGGAGCCCTACAATGAGCAGTTCTTC	CAINREPYNEQFF
NA	TRBV30	NA	TRBJ2-1	TGTGCCTGGACAAAAGCTGGCCTCGATGAGCAGTTCTTC	CAWTKAGLDEQFF
few	TRBV7-3	NA	TRBJ2-2	TGTGCCAGCAGCTTAAATAGCGGCCAAGCCGGGGAGCTGTTTTTT	CASSLNSGQAGELFF
NA	TRBV6-2/TRBV6-3	TRBD1	TRBJ2-1	TGTGCCAGCAGATACACAGGGGGCGTCGCTGCCAATGAGCAGTTCTTC	CASRYTGGVAANEQFF
many	TRBV12-3/TRBV12-4	NA	TRBJ2-2	TGTGCCAGCACCCTTAGGGCGGTGAACACCGGGGAGCTGTTTTTT	CASTLRAVNTGELFF
once	TRBV7-2	TRBD1	TRBJ2-5	TGTGCCAGCAGCGCAAACAGGGGGCAGGAGACCCAGTACTTC	CASSANRGQETQYF